The text below deals with one T cell receptor (beta chain). The antigen this receptor binds is unknown. Base-call qualities are not available, and no considerably larger clone is one nucleotide away. This specimen comes from a study of blood T cell repertoires in COVID-19 (dated by TCRdb to about 2020). The study in broad terms: The collaborator samples originated in the United States, Italy and Spain and spanned the acute and convalescent phases of COVID-19. The samples were drawn from the first 160 participants of the ongoing ImmuneRACE study and from 1,200 or so subjects provided by 6 global collaborators. The repertoires were released in a freely available public database intended as a resource for research on the immune response to SARS-CoV-2. The dataset comprised deeply sampled blood TCRbeta repertoires from subjects exposed to, actively infected with, or recovered from COVID-19. The material from the prospective study consisted of cDNA or gDNA derived from T cells, B-cell-depleted T cells, or PBMCs. Nearly every sample came with metadata listing a de-identified subject ID, COVID-19 status, age in years and sex. Where HLA class I and class II types were available, the types were taken from metadata supplied by the sample provider, not from assay-based typing.

The immunoSEQ Assay, a bias-controlled multiplex PCR, was used to amplify TCRbeta CDR3 regions from genomic DNA. Processing in the source paper ran as follows. The number of nucleated cells in each sample was estimated from the amplification of reference gene primers within the assay. To quantify the absolute abundance of each unique TCRbeta CDR3 rearrangement, sequence reads were collapsed and filtered. Productive Simpson clonality was computed per sample as the square root of Simpson's diversity index over productive rearrangements. In its TCRdb copy, this immuneACCESS table keeps in-frame sequences only and misses some clones. Where compared with another copy, unresolved V genes explain less than half of these, and the others have no known cause. Clonal size and the V and J genes are those of that table, whereas D and trimming came from the DNA. Across this sample there are around 140,000 clones, with roughly 90% seen only once. The top ten clones comprise 1.8% of the sample.

Collaborating institutions collected whole blood in K2EDTA tubes following their own protocols. For TCRbeta analysis, collaborators shipped samples in one of three forms: frozen whole blood, isolated PBMCs, or DNA extracted from either of those sample types. Paper-wide results and their limitations: The quantity of clinical and demographic metadata differed by source and by participant and was supplied without curation.

Trimming removed 7 bases from V and 5 bases from J; the gene matches leave 2 bases unexplained. From its cysteine to its phenylalanine, the CDR3 spans 13 amino acids. The CDR3 DNA has 39 bases and is translated from base 1. The germline V gene (reference sequence) gives CDR1 as LNHDA and CDR2 as SQIVND. The material sequenced was peripheral blood. The source of this sequence is a man between 65 and 85 years old with acute or convalescent COVID-19. The rearrangement joined TRBV19 to TRBJ2-2; the junction holds 9 bases that match TRBD1. The CDR3: CASKGQGTGELFF. The sequenced DNA: TGTGCCAGTAAAGGACAGGGGACCGGGGAGCTGTTTTTT.